The 18 T cell receptor beta chains reported below all come from one sample, sequenced in a study of CD8 T cells in Susac syndrome. About 0.5 to 1 ug RNA was reverse transcribed with random hexamers. TCRdb independently ran MiXCR on the immunoSEQ multiplex PCR reads; one entry per CDR3 protein. The table includes about 240,000 distinct CDR3 sequences, about 96% detected once. The sample consisted of CD4+ T cells from PBMCs. All receptors come from a human donor with Susac syndrome.

The chain links TRBV7-8 to TRBJ2-5; D call uncertain. This CDR3 region has 13 residues. V was trimmed by 5 bases and J by 7 bases, leaving 14 bases between them. Germline values: CDR1 SGHVS, CDR2 FQNEAQ. The CDR3 DNA reads TGTGCCAGCAGCCCAAGACCAGGTGGGACCCAGTACTTC. Amino acids: CASSPRPGGTQYF.

The chain is built from TRBV29-1 and TRBJ1-2, with unresolved D. The CDR3 has 12 amino acids. V lost 7 bases to trimming and J lost 6 bases, with 15 bases between them. Germline V gene lookup returns CDR1 SQVTM and CDR2 ANQGSEA. The CDR3 reads CSAARDYNGYTF. The CDR3 nucleotides are TGCAGCGCCGCCCGCGATTATAATGGCTACACCTTC.

This chain connects TRBV20-1 to TRBJ1-5; D not resolved. V lost 5 bases and J 5 bases, leaving 13 bases between the germline ends. The CDR3 totals 13 residues. Per the germline V gene, CDR1 is DFQATT and CDR2 is SNEGSKA (reference sequence). The CDR3: CSARSRAHQPQHF. CDR3 bases: TGCAGTGCTCGGTCTAGGGCCCATCAGCCCCAGCATTTT.

V usage is TRBV3-1 and J usage is TRBJ2-1; 15 bases are a match to TRBD2. Germline lookup yields CDR1 LGHDT and CDR2 YNNKEL (reference sequence). CDR3 length: 17 amino acids. Trimming took 4 bases from V and 11 from J; bases not matched to a gene: 12. CDR3 protein: CASSLPGLAGGPGQQFF. In DNA, the CDR3 is TGTGCCAGCAGCCTCCCCGGACTAGCGGGAGGGCCGGGGCAGCAGTTCTTC.

The chain carries TRBV7-9 and TRBJ2-1; 13 bases match TRBD2. Germline-derived CDR1 and CDR2 are SEHNR and FQNEAQ (reference sequence). The CDR3 is 18 amino acids. V shed 5 bases, J shed 0 bases, and the junction held 7 bases outside the gene matches. CDR3 region: CASSHRTSGSSSYNEQFF. The CDR3 coding sequence is TGTGCCAGCAGCCATAGGACTAGCGGGAGTAGCTCCTACAATGAGCAGTTCTTC.

This chain connects TRBV7-8 to TRBJ1-2; D might be TRBD1 (6 bases). The V end lost 2 bases, the J end lost 5 bases, and 15 bases lay between the germline ends. The CDR3 length is 15 residues. CDR1 is SGHVS, CDR2 FQNEAQ, per germline. CDR3 region: CASSLTAGAGYGYTF. The CDR3 DNA reads TGTGCCAGCAGCTTAACGGCAGGGGCAGGATATGGCTACACCTTC.

This chain connects TRBV7-8 to TRBJ1-2; TRBD1 agrees at 9 bases. Germline V gives CDR1 SGHVS, CDR2 FQNEAQ. The CDR3 contains 17 residues. The V gene end was trimmed by 4 bases and the J gene end by 4 bases; junction bases not matched to a gene: 13. CDR3 coding DNA: TGTGCCAGCAGCTGGGACAGGGAATCACCCGGCGGCTATGGCTACACCTTC. Protein: CASSWDRESPGGYGYTF.

The genes are TRBV29-1 and TRBJ1-5, with D possibly TRBD1 on 6 matching bases. Trimming took 6 bases from V and 4 from J, leaving 16 bases between them. This CDR3 is 14 amino acids long. Germline CDR1 and CDR2: SQVTM and ANQGSEA. CDR3 amino acids: CSVASGAGNQPQHF. CDR3 nucleotide sequence: TGCAGCGTCGCCTCGGGGGCAGGGAATCAGCCCCAGCATTTT.

The gene calls are TRBV15 and TRBJ1-5; no definite D call. Germline assignment: CDR1 LNHNV and CDR2 YYDKDF (reference sequence). The CDR3 covers 13 residues. V lost 3 bases and J lost 3, with 6 bases in between. The CDR3 sequence: CATSREYNQPQHF. For the CDR3, the DNA is TGTGCCACCAGCAGGGAGTACAATCAGCCCCAGCATTTT.

J is TRBJ2-3 and V is TRBV29-1; D is unclear. Trimming cost V 6 bases and J 3 bases, with 19 bases left between them. There are 15 residues in the CDR3. Germline-derived CDR1 and CDR2 are SQVTM and ANQGSEA. Here the CDR3 reads CSVTSLSGPTDTQYF. In nucleotides, the CDR3 is TGCAGCGTCACATCTCTCTCTGGGCCTACAGATACGCAGTATTTT.

The chain uses TRBV19 and TRBJ2-5; D not resolved. The CDR3 has 12 residues. The V end lost 3 bases, the J end lost 5 bases, and 7 bases lay between the germline ends. Germline lookup yields CDR1 LNHDA and CDR2 SQIVND (reference sequence). The CDR3 bases are TGTGCCAGTAGTATTTCACCGGAGACCCAGTACTTC. Translated, it gives CASSISPETQYF.

CDR3 bases: TGTGCCAGCAGTTTGAGACGACAGCAAGAGACCCAGTACTTC. Amino acids: CASSLRRQQETQYF. The chain is built from TRBV12-3 or TRBV12-4 and TRBJ2-5; D is possibly TRBD1 (5 bases). V was trimmed by 3 bases and J by 2 bases, leaving 10 bases between them. CDR3 length: 14 amino acids.

The V gene is TRBV4-2, the J gene TRBJ2-2, with D possibly TRBD1 on 5 matching bases. Trimming took 2 bases from V and 4 from J, leaving 17 bases between them. Germline CDR1 LGHNA, CDR2 YNFKEQ. The CDR3 extends over 17 amino acids. DNA for the CDR3: TGTGCCAGCAGCCAAACGGTAGAATACCAGGGCACCGGGGAGCTGTTTTTT. Protein: CASSQTVEYQGTGELFF.

This chain's CDR3 is CASGLGQGGGYTF. The CDR3 nucleotides are TGTGCTAGTGGTTTGGGACAGGGTGGCGGCTACACCTTC. V and J are TRBV12-5 and TRBJ1-2; 7 bases fit TRBD1. CDR1 and CDR2 (germline): LGHNT, FRNRAP. CDR3 length: 13 residues. The V and J ends lost 1 base and 8 bases, in that order; junction bases with no gene match: 4.

The chain has TRBV30 and TRBJ1-2; possibly TRBD1 for D (5 bases). Trimming cost V 3 bases and J 5 bases, with 16 bases left between them. The CDR3 loop spans 14 amino acids. Per germline, CDR1 GTSNPN and CDR2 SVGIG (reference sequence). The CDR3: CAWRGDTDAYGYTF. CDR3 bases: TGTGCCTGGAGGGGGGATACAGACGCTTATGGCTACACCTTC.

The chain joins TRBV2 to TRBJ1-2, with no clear D. Germline CDR1 and CDR2: SNHLY and FYNNEI. Trimming removed 4 bases from V and 3 bases from J, with 9 bases in between. The CDR3 sequence is 13 residues long. Here the CDR3 reads CASSVTDYYGYTF. The CDR3 DNA reads TGTGCCAGCAGTGTAACAGACTACTATGGCTACACCTTC.

The chain joins TRBV7-3 to TRBJ2-5, with D possibly matching TRBD1 (5 bases). Trimming stripped 1 base from V and 2 bases from J, with 8 bases between. From germline, CDR1 is SGHTA and CDR2 FQGTGA. The CDR3 length is 14 residues. As DNA, the CDR3 is TGTGCCAGCAGCTTAAGTGACAGACAAGAGACCCAGTACTTC. This sequence encodes CASSLSDRQETQYF.

The chain combines TRBV20-1 with TRBJ2-1; 13 bases agree with TRBD2. Germline V gene sequence: CDR1 DFQATT, CDR2 SNEGSKA (reference sequence). The CDR3 totals 17 residues. The junction had 4 bases not matched to a gene; V was cut back by 1 base and J by 1 base. DNA for the CDR3: TGCAGTGCTAGAGGAAAGACTAGCGGGAGGTCCTACAATGAGCAGTTCTTC. It specifies CSARGKTSGRSYNEQFF.